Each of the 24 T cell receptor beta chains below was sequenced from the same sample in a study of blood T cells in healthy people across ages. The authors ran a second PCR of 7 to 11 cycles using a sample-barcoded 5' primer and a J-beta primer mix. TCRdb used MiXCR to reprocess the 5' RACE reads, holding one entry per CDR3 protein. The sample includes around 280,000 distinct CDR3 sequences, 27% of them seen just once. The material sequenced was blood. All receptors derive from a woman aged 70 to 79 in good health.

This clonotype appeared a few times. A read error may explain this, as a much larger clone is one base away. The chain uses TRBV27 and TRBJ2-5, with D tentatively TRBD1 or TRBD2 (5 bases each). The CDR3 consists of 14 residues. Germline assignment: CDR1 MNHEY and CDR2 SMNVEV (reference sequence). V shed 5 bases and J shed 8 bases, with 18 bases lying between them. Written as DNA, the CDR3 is TGTGCCAGCAGTCCCCCAAGGGACCGAGTCACCCAGTACTTC. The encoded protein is CASSPPRDRVTQYF.

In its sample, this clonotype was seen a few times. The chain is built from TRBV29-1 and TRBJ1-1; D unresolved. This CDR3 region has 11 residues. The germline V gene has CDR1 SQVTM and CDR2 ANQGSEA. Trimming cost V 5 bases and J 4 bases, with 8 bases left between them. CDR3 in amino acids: CSVSGGTEAFF. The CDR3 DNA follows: TGCAGCGTTAGTGGAGGCACTGAAGCTTTCTTT. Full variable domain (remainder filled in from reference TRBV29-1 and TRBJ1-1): SAVISQKPSRDICQRGTSLTIQCQVDSQVTMMFWYRQQPGQSLTLIATANQGSEATYESGFVIDKFPISRPNLTFSTLTVSNMSPEDSSIYLCSVSGGTEAFFGQGTRLTVV.

Here the CDR3 reads CSVGEADTQYF. CDR3 nucleotides: TGCAGCGTTGGCGAAGCAGATACGCAGTATTTT. V gene TRBV29-1 combines with J gene TRBJ2-3; D remains ambiguous. The CDR3 extends over 11 amino acids. The germline V and J ends were trimmed by 4 bases and 4 bases, with 6 bases remaining between them. Per germline, CDR1 SQVTM and CDR2 ANQGSEA.

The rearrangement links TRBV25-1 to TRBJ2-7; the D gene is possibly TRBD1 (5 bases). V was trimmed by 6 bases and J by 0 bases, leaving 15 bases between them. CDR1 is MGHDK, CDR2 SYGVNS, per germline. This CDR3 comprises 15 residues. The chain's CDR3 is CASRSPLGLSYEQYF. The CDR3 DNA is TGTGCCAGCAGATCGCCTCTGGGGCTCTCCTACGAGCAGTACTTC.

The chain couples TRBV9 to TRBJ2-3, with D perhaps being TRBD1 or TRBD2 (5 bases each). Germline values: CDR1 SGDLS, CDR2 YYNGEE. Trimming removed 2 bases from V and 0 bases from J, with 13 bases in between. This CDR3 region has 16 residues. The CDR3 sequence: CASSVQERDSTDTQYF. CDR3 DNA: TGTGCCAGCAGCGTGCAAGAGAGGGACAGCACAGATACGCAGTATTTT.

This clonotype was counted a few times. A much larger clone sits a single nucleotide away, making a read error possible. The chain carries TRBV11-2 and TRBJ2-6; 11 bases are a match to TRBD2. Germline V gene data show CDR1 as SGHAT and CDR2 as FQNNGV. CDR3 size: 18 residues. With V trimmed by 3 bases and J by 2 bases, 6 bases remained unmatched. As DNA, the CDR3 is TGTGCCAGCAGCTTTAGCGGGAGGGCCCCCACTGGGGCCAACGTCCTGACTTTC. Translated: CASSFSGRAPTGANVLTF.

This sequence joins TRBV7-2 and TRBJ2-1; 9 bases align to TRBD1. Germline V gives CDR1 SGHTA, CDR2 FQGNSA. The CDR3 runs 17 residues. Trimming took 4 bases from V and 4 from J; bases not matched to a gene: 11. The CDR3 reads CASSSRDRDRVYNEQFF. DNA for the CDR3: TGTGCCAGCAGCTCGCGGGACCGGGACAGGGTTTACAATGAGCAGTTCTTC.

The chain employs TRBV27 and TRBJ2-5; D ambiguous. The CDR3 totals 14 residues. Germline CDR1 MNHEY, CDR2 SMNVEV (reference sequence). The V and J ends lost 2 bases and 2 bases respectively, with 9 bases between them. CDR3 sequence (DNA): TGTGCCAGCAGTTTACTTTCGCATCAAGAGACCCAGTACTTC. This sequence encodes CASSLLSHQETQYF.

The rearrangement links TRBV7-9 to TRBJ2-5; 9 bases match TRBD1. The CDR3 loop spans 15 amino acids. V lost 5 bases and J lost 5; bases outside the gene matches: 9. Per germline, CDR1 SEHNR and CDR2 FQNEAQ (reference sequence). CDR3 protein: CASSPGTGLRETQYF. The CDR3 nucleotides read TGTGCCAGCAGCCCGGGGACAGGGTTACGGGAGACCCAGTACTTC.

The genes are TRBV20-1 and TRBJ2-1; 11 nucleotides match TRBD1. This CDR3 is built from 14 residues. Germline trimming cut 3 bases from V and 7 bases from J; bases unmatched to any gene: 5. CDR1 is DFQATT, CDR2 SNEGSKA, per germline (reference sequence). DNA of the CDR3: TGCAGTGCTAGGGTGGACAGGGGGCGGAATGAGCAGTTCTTC. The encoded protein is CSARVDRGRNEQFF.

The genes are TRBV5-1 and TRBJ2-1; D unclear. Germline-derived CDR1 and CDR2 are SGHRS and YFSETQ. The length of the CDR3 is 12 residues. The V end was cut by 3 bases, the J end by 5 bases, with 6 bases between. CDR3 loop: CASSSQNNEQFF. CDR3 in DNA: TGCGCCAGCAGCTCCCAAAACAATGAGCAGTTCTTC.

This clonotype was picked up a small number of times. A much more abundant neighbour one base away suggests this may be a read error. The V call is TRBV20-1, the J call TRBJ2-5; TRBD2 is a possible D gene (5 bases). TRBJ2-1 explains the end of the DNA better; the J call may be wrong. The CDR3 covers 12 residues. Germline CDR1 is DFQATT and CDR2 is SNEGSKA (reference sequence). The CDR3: CGAREDGDEQFF. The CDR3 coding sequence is TGCGGTGCTAGGGAAGACGGGGATGAGCAGTTCTTC.

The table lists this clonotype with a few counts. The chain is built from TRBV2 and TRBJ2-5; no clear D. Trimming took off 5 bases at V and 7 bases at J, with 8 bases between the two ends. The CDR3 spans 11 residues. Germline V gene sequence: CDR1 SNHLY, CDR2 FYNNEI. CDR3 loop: CASSWRGTQYF. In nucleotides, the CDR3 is TGTGCCAGCAGTTGGAGAGGGACCCAGTACTTC.

The CDR3 protein is CASSQDPGLFGETQYF. CDR3 nucleotides: TGTGCCAGCAGCCAAGATCCAGGTCTCTTCGGAGAGACCCAGTACTTC. V and J are TRBV4-2 and TRBJ2-5; D gene uncertain. CDR1 and CDR2 from the germline V gene are LGHNA and YNFKEQ. V lost 0 bases, J lost 4 bases, and 15 bases lay in between. This CDR3 has 16 residues.

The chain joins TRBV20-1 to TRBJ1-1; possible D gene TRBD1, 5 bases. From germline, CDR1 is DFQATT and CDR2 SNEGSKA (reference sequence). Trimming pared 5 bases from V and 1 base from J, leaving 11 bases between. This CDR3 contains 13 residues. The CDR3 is CSAPGTKNTEAFF. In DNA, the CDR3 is TGCAGTGCTCCCGGGACCAAGAACACTGAAGCTTTCTTT.

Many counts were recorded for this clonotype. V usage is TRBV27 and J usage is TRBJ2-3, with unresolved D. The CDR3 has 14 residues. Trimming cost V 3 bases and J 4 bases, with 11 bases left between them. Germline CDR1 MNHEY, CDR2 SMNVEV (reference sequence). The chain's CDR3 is CASSFRPEPDTQYF. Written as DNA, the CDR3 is TGTGCCAGCAGTTTTCGGCCGGAACCAGATACGCAGTATTTT.

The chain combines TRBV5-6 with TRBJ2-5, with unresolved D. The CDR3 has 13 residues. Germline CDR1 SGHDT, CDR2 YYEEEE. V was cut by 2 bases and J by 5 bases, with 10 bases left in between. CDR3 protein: CASSFATVETQYF. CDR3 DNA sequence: TGTGCCAGCAGCTTTGCTACGGTGGAGACCCAGTACTTC.

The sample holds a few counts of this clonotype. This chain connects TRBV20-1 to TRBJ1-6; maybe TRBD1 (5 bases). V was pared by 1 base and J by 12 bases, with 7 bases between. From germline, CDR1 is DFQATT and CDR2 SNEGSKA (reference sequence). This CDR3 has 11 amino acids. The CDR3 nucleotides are TGCAGTGCTAGAGGTCAGGGACCCCTCCACTTT. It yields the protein CSARGQGPLHF.

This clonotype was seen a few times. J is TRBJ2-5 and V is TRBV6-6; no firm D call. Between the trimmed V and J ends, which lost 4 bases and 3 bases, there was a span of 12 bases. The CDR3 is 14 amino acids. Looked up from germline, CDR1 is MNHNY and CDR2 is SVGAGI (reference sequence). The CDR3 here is CASSSPTGKETQYF. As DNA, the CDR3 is TGTGCCAGCAGTTCTCCGACTGGAAAAGAGACCCAGTACTTC.

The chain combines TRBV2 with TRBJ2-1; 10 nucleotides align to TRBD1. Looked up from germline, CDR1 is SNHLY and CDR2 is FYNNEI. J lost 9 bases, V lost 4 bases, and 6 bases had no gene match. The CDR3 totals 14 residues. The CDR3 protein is CASSVETGGIEQFF. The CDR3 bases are TGTGCCAGCAGTGTCGAGACAGGGGGCATTGAGCAGTTCTTC.

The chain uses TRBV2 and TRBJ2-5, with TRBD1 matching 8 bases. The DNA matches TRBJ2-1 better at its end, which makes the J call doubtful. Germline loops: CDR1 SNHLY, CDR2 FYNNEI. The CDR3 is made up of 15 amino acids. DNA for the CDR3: TGTGCCAGCAGTGAAAGACAGGGGTTCTTCAATGAGCAGTTCTTC. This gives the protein CASSERQGFFNEQFF.

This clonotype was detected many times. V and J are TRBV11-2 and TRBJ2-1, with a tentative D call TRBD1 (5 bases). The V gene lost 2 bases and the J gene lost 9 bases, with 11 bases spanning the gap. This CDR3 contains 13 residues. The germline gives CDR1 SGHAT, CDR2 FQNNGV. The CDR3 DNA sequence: TGTGCCAGCAGCTTATCCCAGGGCTCTGAGCAGTTCTTC. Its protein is CASSLSQGSEQFF.

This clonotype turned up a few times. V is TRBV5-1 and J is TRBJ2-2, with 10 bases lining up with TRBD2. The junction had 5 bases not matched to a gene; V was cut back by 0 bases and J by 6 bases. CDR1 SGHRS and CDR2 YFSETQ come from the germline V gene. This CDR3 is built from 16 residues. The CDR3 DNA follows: TGCGCCAGCAGCTTGGAGGTAGCGGGAGGTTCCGGGGAGCTGTTTTTT. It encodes CASSLEVAGGSGELFF. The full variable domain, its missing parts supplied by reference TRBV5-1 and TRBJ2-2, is KAGVTQTPRYLIKTRGQQVTLSCSPISGHRSVSWYQQTPGQGLQFLFEYFSETQRNKGNFPGRFSGRQFSNSRSEMNVSTLELGDSALYLCASSLEVAGGSGELFFGEGSRLTVL.

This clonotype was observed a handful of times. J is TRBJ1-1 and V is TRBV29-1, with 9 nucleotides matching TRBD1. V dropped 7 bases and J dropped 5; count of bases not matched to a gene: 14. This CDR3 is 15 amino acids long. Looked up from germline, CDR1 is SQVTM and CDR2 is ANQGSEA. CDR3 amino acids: CSAGGEQGAKTEAFF. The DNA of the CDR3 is TGCAGCGCTGGGGGGGAACAGGGGGCGAAGACTGAAGCTTTCTTT.